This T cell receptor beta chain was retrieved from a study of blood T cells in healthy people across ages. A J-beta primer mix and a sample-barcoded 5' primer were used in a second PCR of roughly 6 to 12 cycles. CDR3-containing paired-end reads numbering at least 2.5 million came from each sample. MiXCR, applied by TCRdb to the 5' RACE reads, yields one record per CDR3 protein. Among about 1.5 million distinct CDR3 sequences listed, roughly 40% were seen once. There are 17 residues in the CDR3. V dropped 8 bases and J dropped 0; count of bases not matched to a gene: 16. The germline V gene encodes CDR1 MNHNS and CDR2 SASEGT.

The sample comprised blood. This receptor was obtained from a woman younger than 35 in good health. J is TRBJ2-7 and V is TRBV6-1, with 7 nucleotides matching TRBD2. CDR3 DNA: TGTGCCAGCCTAAATTTGAGGGGAGGGGCCCACTCCTACGAGCAGTACTTC. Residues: CASLNLRGGAHSYEQYF.